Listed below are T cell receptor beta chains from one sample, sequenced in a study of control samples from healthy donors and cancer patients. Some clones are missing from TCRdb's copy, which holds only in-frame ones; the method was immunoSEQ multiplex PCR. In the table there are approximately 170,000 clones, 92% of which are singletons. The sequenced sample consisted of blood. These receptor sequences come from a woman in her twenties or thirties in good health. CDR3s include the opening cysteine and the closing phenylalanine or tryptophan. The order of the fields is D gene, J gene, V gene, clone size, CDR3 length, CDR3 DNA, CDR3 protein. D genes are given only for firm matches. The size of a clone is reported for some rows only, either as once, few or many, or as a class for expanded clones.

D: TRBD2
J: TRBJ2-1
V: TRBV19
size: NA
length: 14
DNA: TGTGCCAGTAGCGCGGGACTAGCGCCCAATGAGCAGTTCTTC
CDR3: CASSAGLAPNEQFF

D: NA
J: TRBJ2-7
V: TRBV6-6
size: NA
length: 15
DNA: TGTGCCAGCAGTTACTCATTGGAGGGGGCGTACGAGCAGTACTTC
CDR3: CASSYSLEGAYEQYF

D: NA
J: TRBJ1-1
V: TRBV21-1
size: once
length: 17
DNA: TGTGCCAGCAGCTATTCAGGACAAGAGATAGAGGTCACTGAAGCTTTCTTT
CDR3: CASSYSGQEIEVTEAFF

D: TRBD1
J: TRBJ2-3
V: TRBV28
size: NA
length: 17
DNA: TGTGCCAGCAACCCACTACGGACAGGGGGGAGCACAGATACGCAGTATTTT
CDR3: CASNPLRTGGSTDTQYF

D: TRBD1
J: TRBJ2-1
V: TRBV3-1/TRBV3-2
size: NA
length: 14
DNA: TGTGCCAGCAGCCAAGAAGGAGGGACAGGGGAACAGTTCTTC
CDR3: CASSQEGGTGEQFF

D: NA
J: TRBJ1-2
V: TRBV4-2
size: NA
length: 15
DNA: TGTGCCAGCAGCCAAGATTTCACTGCGCACTATGGCTACACCTTC
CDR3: CASSQDFTAHYGYTF

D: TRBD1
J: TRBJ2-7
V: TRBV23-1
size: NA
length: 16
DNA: TGCGCCAGCAGTCAACCCGCCGGGACAGGGGGATACGAGCAGTACTTC
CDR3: CASSQPAGTGGYEQYF

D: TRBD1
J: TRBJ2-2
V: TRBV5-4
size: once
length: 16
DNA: TGTGCCAGCAGCTTGCCGGGACAGGGCGTCCCCGGGGAGCTGTTTTTT
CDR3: CASSLPGQGVPGELFF

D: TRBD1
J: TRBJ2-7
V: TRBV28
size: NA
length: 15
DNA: TGTGCCAGCAGTCCCTATTGGACAGGGGGTTACGAGCAGTACTTC
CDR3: CASSPYWTGGYEQYF

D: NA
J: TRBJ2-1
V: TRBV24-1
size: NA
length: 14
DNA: TGTGCCACCAGTGGCGGTTCGGGTGCAGCTGAGCAGTTCTTC
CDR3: CATSGGSGAAEQFF

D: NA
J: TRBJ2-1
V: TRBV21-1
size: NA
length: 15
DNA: TGTGCCAGCAGCCGAAGCGGGAGCGCCTACAATGAGCAGTTCTTC
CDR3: CASSRSGSAYNEQFF

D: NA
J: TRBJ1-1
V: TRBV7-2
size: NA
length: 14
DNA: TGTGCCAGCAGCTCGCAGGGAATGAACACTGAAGCTTTCTTT
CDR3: CASSSQGMNTEAFF

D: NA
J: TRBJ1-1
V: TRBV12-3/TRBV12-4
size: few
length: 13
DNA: TGTGCCAGCAGTTTGACGGTGAACACTGAAGCTTTCTTT
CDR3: CASSLTVNTEAFF

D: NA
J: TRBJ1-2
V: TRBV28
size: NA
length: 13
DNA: TGTGCCAGCAGCTCCCCAGGGAGGAGGAGCTACACCTTC
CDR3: CASSSPGRRSYTF

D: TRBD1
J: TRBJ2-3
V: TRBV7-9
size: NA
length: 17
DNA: TGTGCCAGCACCCCCCCGGTCGGACAGGGAAGCACAGATACGCAGTATTTT
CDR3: CASTPPVGQGSTDTQYF

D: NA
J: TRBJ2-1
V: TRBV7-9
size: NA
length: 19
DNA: TGTGCCAGCAGCTTAGGTAAAGTAAAAGAGGAGAGCTCCTACAATGAGCAGTTCTTC
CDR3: CASSLGKVKEESSYNEQFF

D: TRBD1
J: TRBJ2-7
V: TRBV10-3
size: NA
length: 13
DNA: TGTGCCATCAACCGGGACAGGGGAATAGGACAGTACTTC
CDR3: CAINRDRGIGQYF

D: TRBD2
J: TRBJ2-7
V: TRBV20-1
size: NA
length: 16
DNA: TGCAGTGCTAGTAAGAGAACTAGCGGGAGGGTCGACGAGCAGTACTTC
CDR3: CSASKRTSGRVDEQYF

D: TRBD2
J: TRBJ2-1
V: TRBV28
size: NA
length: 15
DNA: TGTGCCAGCAGCCTTGGGGGGAGGGCCGTGAATGAGCAGTTCTTC
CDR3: CASSLGGRAVNEQFF

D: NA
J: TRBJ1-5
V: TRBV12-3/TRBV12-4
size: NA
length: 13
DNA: TGTGCCAGCAGTTTGGGGGACAATCAGCCCCAGCATTTT
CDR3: CASSLGDNQPQHF

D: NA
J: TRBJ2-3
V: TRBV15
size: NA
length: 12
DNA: TGTGCCACCAGCGGGGCCACAGATACGCAGTATTTT
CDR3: CATSGATDTQYF

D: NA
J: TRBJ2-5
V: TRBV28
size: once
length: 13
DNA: TGTGCCAGCAGTCCTCAGGGAGGTGAGACCCAGTACTTC
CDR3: CASSPQGGETQYF

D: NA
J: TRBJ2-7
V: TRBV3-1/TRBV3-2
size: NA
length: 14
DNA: TGTGCCAGCAGCCAAGGGCTATCAAGCTACGAGCAGTACTTC
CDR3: CASSQGLSSYEQYF

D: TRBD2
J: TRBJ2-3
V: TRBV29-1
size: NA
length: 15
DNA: TGCAGCGTTGTTAGTAGCGGGAGCTTAACATTAGCGCAGTATTTT
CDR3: CSVVSSGSLTLAQYF

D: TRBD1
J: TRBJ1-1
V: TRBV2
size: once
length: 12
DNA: TGTGCCAGCAGCGACAGGGTAGAGAAAGCTTTCTTT
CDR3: CASSDRVEKAFF

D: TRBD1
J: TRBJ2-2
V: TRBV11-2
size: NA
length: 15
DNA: TGTGCCAGCAGCTTAGAGGGACAGAAGACCGGGGAGCTGTTTTTT
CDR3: CASSLEGQKTGELFF

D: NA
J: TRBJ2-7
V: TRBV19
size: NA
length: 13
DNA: TGTGCCAGTAGTATGGGCGCATCCTACGAGCAGTACTTC
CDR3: CASSMGASYEQYF

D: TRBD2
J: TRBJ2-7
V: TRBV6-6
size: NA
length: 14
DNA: TGTGCCGCAGCCCCTAGCGGGAGAAGCTACGAGCAGTACTTC
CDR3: CAAAPSGRSYEQYF

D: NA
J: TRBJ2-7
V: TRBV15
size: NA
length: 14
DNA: TGTGCCACCAGCAGACAAGGAGGGGATTACGAGCAGTACTTC
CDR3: CATSRQGGDYEQYF

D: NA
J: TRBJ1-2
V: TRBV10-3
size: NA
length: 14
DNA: TGTGCCATCAGTGAGTCGGAAGGGGGGCTTGGCTACACCTTC
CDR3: CAISESEGGLGYTF

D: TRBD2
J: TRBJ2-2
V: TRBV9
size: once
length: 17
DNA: TGTGCCAGCAGCGTAGGACTAGCGGGAGGGCGGACCGGGGAGCTGTTTTTT
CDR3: CASSVGLAGGRTGELFF

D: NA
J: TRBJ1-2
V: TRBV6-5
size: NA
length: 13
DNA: TGTGCCAGCAGTCCGGACGCAGGCTATGGCTACACCTTC
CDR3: CASSPDAGYGYTF

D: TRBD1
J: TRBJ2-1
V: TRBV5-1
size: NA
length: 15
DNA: TGCGCCAGCAGCCCGGCGGGGACAGGGTCTGCTGAGCAGTTCTTC
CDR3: CASSPAGTGSAEQFF

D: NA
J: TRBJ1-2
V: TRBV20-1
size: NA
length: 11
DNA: TGCAGTTCGAGGAACAGCTATGGCTACACCTTC
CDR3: CSSRNSYGYTF

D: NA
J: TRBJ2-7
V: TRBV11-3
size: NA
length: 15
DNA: TGTGCCAGCAGCTCCCTACTGGCGGGCCCCTACGAGCAGTACTTC
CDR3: CASSSLLAGPYEQYF

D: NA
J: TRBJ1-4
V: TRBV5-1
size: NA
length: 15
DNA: TGCGCCAGCAGCTTGGTGCCGGGGGGAGGCGAAAAACTGTTTTTT
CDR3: CASSLVPGGGEKLFF

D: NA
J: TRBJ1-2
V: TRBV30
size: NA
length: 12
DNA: TGTGCCTGGAGGGGGGACGGGGAAGGCTACACCTTC
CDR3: CAWRGDGEGYTF

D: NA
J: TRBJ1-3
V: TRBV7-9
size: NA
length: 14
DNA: TGTGCCAGCAGCGACCGGGGTTACGGAAACACCATATATTTT
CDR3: CASSDRGYGNTIYF

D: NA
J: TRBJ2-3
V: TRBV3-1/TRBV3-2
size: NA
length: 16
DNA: TGTGCCAGCAGCCCTCCGCCCTCGGCGGGCACAGATACGCAGTATTTT
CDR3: CASSPPPSAGTDTQYF

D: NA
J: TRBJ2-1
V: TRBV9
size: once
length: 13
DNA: TGTGCCAGCAGCGTAGGGACTAACAATGAGCAGTTCTTC
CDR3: CASSVGTNNEQFF

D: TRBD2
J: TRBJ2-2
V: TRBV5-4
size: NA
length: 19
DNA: TGTGCCAGCAGCTTCCTACCCTCGACTAGCGGGACTAACACCGGGGAGCTGTTTTTT
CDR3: CASSFLPSTSGTNTGELFF

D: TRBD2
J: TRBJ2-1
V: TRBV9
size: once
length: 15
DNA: TGTGCCAGCAGCGCGGGAGGGAGCTCCTACAATGAGCAGTTCTTC
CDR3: CASSAGGSSYNEQFF

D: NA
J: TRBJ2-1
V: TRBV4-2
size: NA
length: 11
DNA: TGTGCCAGCAGCCACCTGAATGAGCAGTTCTTC
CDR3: CASSHLNEQFF

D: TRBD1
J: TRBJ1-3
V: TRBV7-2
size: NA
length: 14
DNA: TGTGCCAGCAGCTTCCAGGGGGCTGGAAACACCATATATTTT
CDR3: CASSFQGAGNTIYF

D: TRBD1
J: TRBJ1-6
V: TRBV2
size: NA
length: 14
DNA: TGTGCCAGCAGTGCGACAGGGGATAATTCACCCCTCCACTTT
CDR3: CASSATGDNSPLHF

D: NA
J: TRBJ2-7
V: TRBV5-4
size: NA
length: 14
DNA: TGTGCCAGCAGCTTCCTGGACCGATCCTACGAGCAGTACTTC
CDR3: CASSFLDRSYEQYF

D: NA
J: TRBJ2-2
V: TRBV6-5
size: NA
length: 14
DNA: TGTGCCAGCAGTTACGGCAGGAAAACCGGGGAGCTGTTTTTT
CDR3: CASSYGRKTGELFF

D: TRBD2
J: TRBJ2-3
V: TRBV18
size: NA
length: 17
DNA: TGTGCCAGCTCACCACCCGCTAGCGGGAGTTATACAGATACGCAGTATTTT
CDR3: CASSPPASGSYTDTQYF

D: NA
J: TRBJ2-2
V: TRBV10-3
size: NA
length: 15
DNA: TGTGCCATCAGTCCGGGACTCGCGAACACCGGGGAGCTGTTTTTT
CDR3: CAISPGLANTGELFF

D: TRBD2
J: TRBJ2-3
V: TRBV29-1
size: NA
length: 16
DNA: TGCAGCGTTGCCGGGACTAGCGGGAGTGGCACAGATACGCAGTATTTT
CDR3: CSVAGTSGSGTDTQYF

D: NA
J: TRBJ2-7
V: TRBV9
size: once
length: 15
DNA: TGTGCCAGCAGCGTAGGACCTAGTGAACACTACGAGCAGTACTTC
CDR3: CASSVGPSEHYEQYF

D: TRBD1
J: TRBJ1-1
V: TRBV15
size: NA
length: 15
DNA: TGTGCCACCAGCGGTCCAGGGGGCGCGAACACTGAAGCTTTCTTT
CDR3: CATSGPGGANTEAFF

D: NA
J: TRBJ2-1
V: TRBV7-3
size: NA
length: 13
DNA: TGTGCCAGCAGCTTTAGCGCGTACAATGAGCAGTTCTTC
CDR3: CASSFSAYNEQFF

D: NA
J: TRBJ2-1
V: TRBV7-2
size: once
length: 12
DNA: TGTGCCAGCAGCTTAATGGCGAATGAGCAGTTCTTC
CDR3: CASSLMANEQFF

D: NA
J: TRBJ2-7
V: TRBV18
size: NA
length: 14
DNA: TGTGCCAGCTCACTCGACCTTAGCTCCTACGAGCAGTACTTC
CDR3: CASSLDLSSYEQYF

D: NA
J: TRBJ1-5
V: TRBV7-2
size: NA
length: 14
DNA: TGTGCCAGCAGCGTCGGGAATATCAATCAGCCCCAGCATTTT
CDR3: CASSVGNINQPQHF

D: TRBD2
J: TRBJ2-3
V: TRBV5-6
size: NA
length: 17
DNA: TGTGCCAGCAGCCCCGGGAGGAGGGTAAAATCGACAGATACGCAGTATTTT
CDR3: CASSPGRRVKSTDTQYF

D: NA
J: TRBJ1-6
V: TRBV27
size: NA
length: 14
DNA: TGTGCCAGCAGTGGTCAGGGATCGAATTCACCCCTCCACTTT
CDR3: CASSGQGSNSPLHF

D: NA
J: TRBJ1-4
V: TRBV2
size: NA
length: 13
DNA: TGTGCCAGCAGTGGTGATTTAGGAGAAAAACTGTTTTTT
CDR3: CASSGDLGEKLFF